What follows are 6 T cell receptor beta chains derived from one specimen sequenced in a study of regulatory T cells in long-lasting Graves disease. Time point here: newly diagnosed GD, antithyroid drugs for less than 3 months. After RNA was extracted from PBMCs, the TCR library was made from it. iRepertoire HTBI primers and Arm-PCR of CDR3 regions built TCR beta libraries. TCRdb analysed the multiplex PCR reads with MiXCR anew, one entry per CDR3 protein. The data show 250,000 or so distinct CDR3 sequences, more than 15% seen once. This sample was also put to use in a study of T cells in Graves' hyperthyroidism and ophthalmopathy.

This specimen was peripheral blood mononuclear cells (PBMCs), taken at new diagnosis, from a patient treated with antithyroid drugs. The receptors were sampled from a woman in her 30s with Graves disease.

This clonotype has just a few counts. The chain is built from TRBV19 and TRBJ1-1; tentative D call: TRBD1 (5 bases). The V and J ends lost 8 bases and 10 bases respectively, with 17 bases between them. This CDR3 is built from 12 residues. Germline CDR1 is LNHDA and CDR2 is SQIVND (reference sequence). The CDR3 sequence is CASVHTGQGAFF. CDR3 bases: TGTGCCAGTGTACATACGGGTCAGGGAGCTTTCTTT.

J is TRBJ2-3 and V is TRBV7-2, with 8 bases lining up with TRBD2. Unmatched junction bases numbered 12, after V lost 2 bases and J lost 2 bases. Germline CDR1 SGHTA, CDR2 FQGNSA. CDR3 length equals 18 residues. The CDR3 bases are TGTGCCAGCAGCTTAAAGGGTTCCGGGGGGGGGGTCACAGATACGCAGTATTTT. This translates into CASSLKGSGGGVTDTQYF. Variable domain in full (rest from reference TRBV7-2 and TRBJ2-3): GAGVSQSPSNKVTEKGKDVELRCDPISGHTALYWYRQSLGQGLEFLIYFQGNSAPDKSGLPSDRFSAERTGGSVSTLTIQRTQQEDSAVYLCASSLKGSGGGVTDTQYFGPGTRLTVL.

This clonotype showed up many times. The chain couples TRBV18 to TRBJ2-4; TRBD1 matches 10 bases. The CDR3 is 13 residues long. With V trimmed by 5 bases and J by 7 bases, 2 bases remained unmatched. Germline CDR1 reads KGHSH; CDR2 reads LQKENI. The CDR3 protein is CASSAGQGNIQYF. CDR3 nucleotides: TGTGCCAGCTCAGCGGGACAGGGGAACATTCAGTACTTC.

This clonotype occurred many times. The chain recombines TRBV11-2 with TRBJ1-5; D possibly corresponds to TRBD1 (6 bases). Trimming took off 3 bases at V and 5 bases at J, with 8 bases between the two ends. Germline assignment: CDR1 SGHAT and CDR2 FQNNGV. The CDR3 length is 13 residues. The CDR3 DNA follows: TGTGCCAGCAGCTTGGAGGGGGATCAGCCCCAGCATTTT. This sequence encodes CASSLEGDQPQHF.

The chain is built from TRBV5-1 and TRBJ2-1, with D perhaps matching TRBD1 or TRBD2 (5 bases each). This CDR3 is built from 15 residues. Looked up from germline, CDR1 is SGHRS and CDR2 is YFSETQ. Trimming stripped 4 bases from V and 3 bases from J, with 14 bases between. The CDR3 DNA sequence: TGCGCCAGCAGCATTGTGGGGGAGCTCTACAATGAGCAGTTCTTC. This encodes CASSIVGELYNEQFF. The full variable domain, its missing parts supplied by reference TRBV5-1 and TRBJ2-1, is KAGVTQTPRYLIKTRGQQVTLSCSPISGHRSVSWYQQTPGQGLQFLFEYFSETQRNKGNFPGRFSGRQFSNSRSEMNVSTLELGDSALYLCASSIVGELYNEQFFGPGTRLTVL.

This clonotype came up many times. CDR3 nucleotide sequence: TGCGCCAGCAGCCAAGATAACAGGGGGTCCTACGAGCAGTACTTC. This encodes CASSQDNRGSYEQYF. The gene calls are TRBV4-1 and TRBJ2-7; the match to TRBD1 covers 8 bases. The germline gives CDR1 MGHRA, CDR2 YSYEKL. V lost 0 bases and J lost 1; bases outside the gene matches: 2. CDR3 length equals 15 residues.